This T cell receptor (beta chain) was sequenced for a study of regulatory T cells in long-lasting Graves disease. Germline V gene sequence: CDR1 GTSNPN, CDR2 SVGIG (reference sequence). Trimming removed 2 bases from V and 7 bases from J; junction bases left unmatched: 10. This CDR3 has 15 residues. This clonotype was counted many times. Libraries of TCR beta came from iRepertoire HTBI primers plus Arm-PCR of CDR3 regions. TCRdb used MiXCR to reprocess the multiplex PCR reads, holding one entry per CDR3 protein. The data contain some 400,000 distinct CDR3 sequences, about 15% of them seen just once; the ten biggest clones take up 16%. Indicated time point: newly diagnosed GD, antithyroid drugs for less than 3 months. The TCR library was made from RNA extracted from PBMCs. These sequences were also reported in another study, on T cells in Graves' hyperthyroidism and ophthalmopathy.

The sequence was collected from a woman aged 30 to 39 with Graves disease. The specimen comprised peripheral blood mononuclear cells (PBMCs), sampled at new diagnosis, from a patient treated with antithyroid drugs. The chain employs TRBV30 and TRBJ2-1, with 8 bases that match TRBD2. The CDR3 DNA is TGTGCCTGGAGTCTTACCGGGAGGGCCTTAAATGAGCAGTTCTTC. It translates to CAWSLTGRALNEQFF.